This entry concerns a single TCR beta chain. The data belong to a study of blood T cell repertoires in COVID-19. Study information: COVID-19 samples collected from the United States, Italy and Spain covered acute and convalescent phases.

Produced via immunoSEQ multiplex PCR; TCRdb's table is partial and in-frame only. Among approximately 470,000 clones listed, 70% to 90% were seen once. The CDR3 is 17 amino acids. Germline-derived CDR1 and CDR2 are ENHRY and SYGVKD. V lost 8 bases, J lost 1 base, and 11 bases stayed unmatched. The sample was peripheral blood. This TCR was recovered from a human donor in a cohort sampled during active COVID-19. This rearrangement joins TRBV10-3 to TRBJ2-2, with 9 bases that match TRBD1. In DNA, the CDR3 is TGTGCCATCGGCTCGGCCCCGGGACAGGGGAACACCGGGGAGCTGTTTTTT. This encodes CAIGSAPGQGNTGELFF.